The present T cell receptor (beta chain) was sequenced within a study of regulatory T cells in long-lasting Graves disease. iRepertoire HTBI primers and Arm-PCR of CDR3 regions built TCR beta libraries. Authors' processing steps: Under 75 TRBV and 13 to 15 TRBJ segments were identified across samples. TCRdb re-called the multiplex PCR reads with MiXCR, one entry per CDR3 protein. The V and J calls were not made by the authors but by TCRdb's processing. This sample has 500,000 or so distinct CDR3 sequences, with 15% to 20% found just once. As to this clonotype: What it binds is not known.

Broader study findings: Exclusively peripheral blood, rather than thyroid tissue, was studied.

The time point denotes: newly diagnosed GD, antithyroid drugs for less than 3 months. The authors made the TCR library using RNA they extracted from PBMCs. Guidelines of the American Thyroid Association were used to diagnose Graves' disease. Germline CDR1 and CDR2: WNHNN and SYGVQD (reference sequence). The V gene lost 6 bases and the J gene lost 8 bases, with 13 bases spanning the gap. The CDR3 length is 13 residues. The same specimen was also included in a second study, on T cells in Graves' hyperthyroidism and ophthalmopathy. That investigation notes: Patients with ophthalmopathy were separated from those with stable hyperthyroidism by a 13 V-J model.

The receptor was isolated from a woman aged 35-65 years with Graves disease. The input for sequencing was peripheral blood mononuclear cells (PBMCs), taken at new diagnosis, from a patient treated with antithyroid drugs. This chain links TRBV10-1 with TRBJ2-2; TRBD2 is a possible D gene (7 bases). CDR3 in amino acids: CASSTGGQGELFF. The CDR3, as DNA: TGCGCCAGCAGCACCGGGGGGCAGGGGGAGCTGTTTTTT.